A selection of T cell receptor beta chains follows, all from one sample in a study of T cell repertoires in cytomegalovirus infection. Using its own MiXCR run on the reads, TCRdb lists one record per CDR3 protein. The sample records 700,000 to 950,000 distinct CDR3 sequences, about 30% being singletons. Their cognate antigens are unknown. Sample: cultured CD8+ T cells from PBMCs, taken from culture after CMV antigen stimulation. These receptors all stem from a human donor in good health (CMV status not recorded). Some clones in this sample may be carry-over from other donors' samples. Each CDR3 is given with its conserved first and last residue. Clone size is not always given. Where it is, it says once, few, many or a class for expanded clones.

j_call,v_call,clone_size,cdr3_aa
TRBJ2-7,TRBV29-1,-,CSVEESGANYEQYF
TRBJ2-1,TRBV6-1,once,CANSPSTSGGADEQFF
TRBJ1-2,TRBV10-3,few,CAISEGGDGYTF
TRBJ2-1,TRBV7-3,-,CASRPFEGRYNEQFF
TRBJ2-3,TRBV6-2/TRBV6-3,-,CASSYPNRFDTQYF
TRBJ2-1,TRBV14,-,CASSQDFLAGYNEQFF
TRBJ1-4,TRBV4-1,-,CASSQDPGFEKLFF
TRBJ2-2,TRBV12-3/TRBV12-4,few,CASSFTSPAGELFF
TRBJ2-3,TRBV13,-,CASSSRAGGSRDTQYF
TRBJ1-1,TRBV5-6,-,CASSFMGRTNTEAFF
TRBJ2-1,TRBV7-2,many,CASSLLAGLYNEQFF
TRBJ2-5,TRBV6-2/TRBV6-3,-,CASSYMGGRNQETQYF
TRBJ1-1,TRBV12-3/TRBV12-4,few,CASRVARVMAEAFF
TRBJ1-6,TRBV6-1,few,CASSTGKYNSPLHF
TRBJ1-1,TRBV7-6,many,CASSLEGTQNTEAFF
TRBJ1-1,TRBV6-2/TRBV6-3,few,CASSPRTGRRTEAFF
TRBJ1-1,TRBV4-1,-,CASSQEVNSGTEAFF
TRBJ1-5,TRBV4-2,few,CASSQDSRGSQPQHF
TRBJ2-1,TRBV29-1,-,CSVDGGGSYNEQFF
TRBJ2-5,TRBV5-6,-,CASSEKEYRGSGGETQYF
TRBJ1-1,TRBV7-6,many,CASSHLGGQENTEAFF
TRBJ2-7,TRBV7-6,-,CASSKRDGSYEQYF
TRBJ1-1,TRBV6-5,few,CASSYLTGGQTEAFF
TRBJ2-7,TRBV6-5,-,CASNPPGSYEQYF
TRBJ1-1,TRBV11-2,-,CASSLVGQGLNTEAFF
TRBJ2-3,TRBV5-1,-,CASSLAVVVSLTDTQYF
TRBJ2-1,TRBV14,few,CASSQAGRREQFF
TRBJ2-2,TRBV7-2,few,CASSRPGTSGAEGELFF
TRBJ2-5,TRBV19,few,CASSIGGSQETQYF
TRBJ2-3,TRBV7-6,few,CASSLASPPDTQYF
TRBJ1-2,TRBV27,few,CASSFDLNYGYTF
TRBJ2-1,TRBV27,-,CASSLISGSEFF
TRBJ1-1,TRBV7-6,-,CANSLAGSNTEAFF
TRBJ2-3,TRBV24-1,-,CATSDLPGPTDTQYF
TRBJ2-5,TRBV7-9,few,CASSFRPEETQYF
TRBJ1-6,TRBV5-4,few,CASSTDYSPLHF
TRBJ2-2,TRBV7-6,-,CASNFFGPDYAGELFF
TRBJ2-1,TRBV7-2,many,CASSLSGTHSYNEQFF
TRBJ2-5,TRBV7-8,few,CASSLAPPGQGARETQYF
TRBJ2-5,TRBV2,-,CASSEGGGPEDQETQYF
TRBJ2-3,TRBV12-3/TRBV12-4,-,CASTLSGQFPPDTQYF
TRBJ2-7,TRBV19,few,CASTAASSYEQYF
TRBJ2-7,TRBV7-2,many,CASSLARRGGLAFSSYEQYF
TRBJ2-1,TRBV6-2/TRBV6-3,-,CASSYSAGGYNEQFF
TRBJ1-1,TRBV7-9,-,CASSEVDRADTEAFF
TRBJ1-4,TRBV9,-,CASSASISGHPTNEKLFF
TRBJ2-1,TRBV7-3,-,CASSSGGTGRHNEQFF
TRBJ1-2,TRBV27,few,CASGQSYGYTF
TRBJ2-1,TRBV7-9,-,CASSTDRDPYNEQFF
TRBJ2-1,TRBV7-5,few,CISVPEDPTSGGASYNEQFF
TRBJ1-1,TRBV27,many,CASSSGPEAFF
TRBJ1-1,TRBV6-5,many,CAIERFPSGTGGSGTEAFF
TRBJ2-1,TRBV29-1,-,CSVDRGPQNEQFF
TRBJ1-1,TRBV12-3/TRBV12-4,-,CASRYRGLDTEAFF
TRBJ1-5,TRBV27,-,CASRDGHYSNQPQHF
TRBJ1-1,TRBV9,few,CASSAEIPSYTEAFF
TRBJ1-1,TRBV11-2,few,CAGSLGQRMNTEAFF
TRBJ1-4,TRBV12-3/TRBV12-4,few,CASSPGQGFGDEKLFF
TRBJ2-5,TRBV28,many,CASSGRTGGRLRKETQYF
TRBJ2-3,TRBV28,-,CASSTGQVRGTDTQYF